The clone carrying this TCR beta chain has only one observation. What it binds is unknown. V gave up 0 bases and J gave up 2 bases, with 5 bases separating them. This CDR3 region has 13 residues. Germline V CDR1 and CDR2: SGDLS, YYNGEE. The data derive from a study of T cells after posttransplantation cyclophosphamide. Assay: immunoSEQ multiplex PCR; the TCRdb copy retains only in-frame clones and omits some. The sample lists approximately 32,000 clones, roughly 90% occurring once. Broader study findings: Blood and skin or GI T cell repertoires showed limited TRB overlap. Donor CD8+ memory clones often dominated recipient blood repertoires at later times. Recipient CMV seropositivity and CMV reactivation strongly tracked TRB clonality.

The sequenced sample consisted of PBMCs. The chain has TRBV9 and TRBJ1-1; D unresolved. The source of this sequence is a woman aged 35 to 49 with a blood cancer, CMV-positive, and with a related stem cell donor. Written as DNA, the CDR3 is TGTGCCAGCAGCGTAGGCAGAAACACTGAAGCTTTCTTT. Its translation is CASSVGRNTEAFF.